The clone carrying this TCR beta chain was detected many times. Its antigen is currently unknown. The record originates from a study of regulatory T cells in long-lasting Graves disease. The study's findings and limits: Newly diagnosed Graves' patients had higher TCR diversity than persistent ones.

Germline V CDR1 and CDR2: SEHNR, FQNEAQ (reference sequence). There are 14 residues in the CDR3. V dropped 4 bases and J dropped 5; count of bases not matched to a gene: 7. Sequencing libraries for TCR beta were prepared with iRepertoire HTBI primers and Arm-PCR of CDR3 regions. TCRdb re-called the multiplex PCR reads with MiXCR, one entry per CDR3 protein. Of some 370,000 distinct CDR3 sequences listed, roughly 10% are singletons. Time point in this sample: newly diagnosed GD, antithyroid drugs for less than 3 months. The authors made the TCR library using RNA they extracted from PBMCs. These same data were also listed under a study on T cells in Graves' hyperthyroidism and ophthalmopathy. From that second work: When ophthalmopathy did not progress within 18 months, Graves' hyperthyroidism was considered stable. A model built on 13 V-J features separated ophthalmopathy from stable hyperthyroidism.

The clonotype was recovered from a woman aged 18 to 35 with Graves disease. This material consisted of peripheral blood mononuclear cells (PBMCs), taken at new diagnosis, from a patient treated with antithyroid drugs. The chain is built from TRBV7-9 and TRBJ1-2, with 7 bases matching TRBD1. This chain's CDR3 is CASSSSRDRYGYTF. DNA for the CDR3: TGTGCCAGCAGCTCCTCCAGGGACAGATATGGCTACACCTTC.